This TCR beta chain was sequenced in a study of early T cells in non-severe SARS-CoV-2 infection. Study outcomes and limitations: Using VDJdb, the matching emphasized anti-spike CD8 responses while missing private and CD4 specificities.

Comment on this clonotype: Its specificity is unknown.

The CDR3 has 14 residues. V lost 10 bases and J lost 7; bases outside the gene matches: 15. Germline CDR1 MNHNS, CDR2 SASEGT. Unique molecular identifiers (one per individual cDNA molecule) were attached. TCRdb reanalysed the 5' RACE reads using MiXCR and keeps one entry per CDR3 protein. The sample shows about 83,000 distinct CDR3 sequences, 10% of them seen only once. The TCR comes from an adult who was a healthcare worker with PCR-confirmed SARS-CoV-2 infection or an uninfected control (not recorded which). The sequenced sample was whole blood, obtained at baseline. The J gene is TRBJ2-7, the V gene TRBV6-1; TRBD1 matches 8 bases. This chain's CDR3 is CATRIGQGSWEQYF. The CDR3, as DNA: TGTGCCACCAGGATCGGACAGGGCTCATGGGAGCAGTACTTC.